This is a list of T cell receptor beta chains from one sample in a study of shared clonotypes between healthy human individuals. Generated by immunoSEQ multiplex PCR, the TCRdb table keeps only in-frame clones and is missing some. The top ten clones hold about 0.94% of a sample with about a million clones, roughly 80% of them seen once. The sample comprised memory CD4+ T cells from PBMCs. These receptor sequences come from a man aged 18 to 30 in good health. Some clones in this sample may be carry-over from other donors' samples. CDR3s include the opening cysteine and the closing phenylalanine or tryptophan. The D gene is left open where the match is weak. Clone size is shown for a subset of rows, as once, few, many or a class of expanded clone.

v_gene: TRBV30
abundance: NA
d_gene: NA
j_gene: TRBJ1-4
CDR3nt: TGTGCCTGGAGTGAGGACAGTGCCCCAGGGGTAGGAAAACTGTTTTTT
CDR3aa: CAWSEDSAPGVGKLFF

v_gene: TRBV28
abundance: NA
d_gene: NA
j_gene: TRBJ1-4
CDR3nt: TGTGCCAGCAGTGCGGGACCGACCAATGAAAAACTGTTTTTT
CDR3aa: CASSAGPTNEKLFF

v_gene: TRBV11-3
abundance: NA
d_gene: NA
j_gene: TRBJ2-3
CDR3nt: TGTGCCAGCAGCTTAATGGGAGACACAGATACGCAGTATTTT
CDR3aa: CASSLMGDTDTQYF

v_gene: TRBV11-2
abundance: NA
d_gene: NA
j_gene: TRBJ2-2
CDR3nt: TGTGCCTCCCGTCCGGACCCGGGACTTGGGGAGCTGTTTTTT
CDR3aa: CASRPDPGLGELFF

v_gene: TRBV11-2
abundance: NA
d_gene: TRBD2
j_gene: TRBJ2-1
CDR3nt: TGTGCCAGCAGCCTTACCGGGACTAACTACAATGAGCAGTTCTTC
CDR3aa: CASSLTGTNYNEQFF

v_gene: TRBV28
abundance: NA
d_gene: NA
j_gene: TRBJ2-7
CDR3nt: TGTGCCAGCAGTCCCGTAATCGACGGCGAGCAGTACTTC
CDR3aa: CASSPVIDGEQYF

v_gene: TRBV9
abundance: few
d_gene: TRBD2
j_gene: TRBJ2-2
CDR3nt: TGTGCCAGCAGCGTAACTAGCGTAACGAACACCGGGGAGCTGTTTTTT
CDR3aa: CASSVTSVTNTGELFF

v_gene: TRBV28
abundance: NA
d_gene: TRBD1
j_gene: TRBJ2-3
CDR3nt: TGTGCCAGCAGTTCCGGGACAGGGGGCTTAGATACGCAGTATTTT
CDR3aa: CASSSGTGGLDTQYF

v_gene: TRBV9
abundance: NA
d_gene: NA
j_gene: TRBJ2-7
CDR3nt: TGTGCCAGCAGCGTAGAGCCAGCGGAGGAGGGCGAGCAGTACTTC
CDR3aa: CASSVEPAEEGEQYF

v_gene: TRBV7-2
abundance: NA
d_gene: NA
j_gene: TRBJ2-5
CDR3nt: TGTGCCAGCAGCCCATATTTCGGGAGTAGTCCGGAGACCCAGTACTTC
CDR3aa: CASSPYFGSSPETQYF

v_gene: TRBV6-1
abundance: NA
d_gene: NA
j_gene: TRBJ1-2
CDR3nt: TGTGCCAGCAGTGAAAACGGCCCTCCTATGCCTACCTATGGCTACACCTTC
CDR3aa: CASSENGPPMPTYGYTF

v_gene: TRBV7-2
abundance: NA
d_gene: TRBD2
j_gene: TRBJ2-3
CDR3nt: TGTGCCAGCAGCCTCTTCCGAGTGACTAGCGGGAGTTGGTATACGCAGTATTTT
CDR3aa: CASSLFRVTSGSWYTQYF

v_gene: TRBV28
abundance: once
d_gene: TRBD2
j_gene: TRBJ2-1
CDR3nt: TGTGCCAGCAGCAGTTCCGGGACTATGATAAGTAGGGCTGAGCAGTTCTTC
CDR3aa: CASSSSGTMISRAEQFF

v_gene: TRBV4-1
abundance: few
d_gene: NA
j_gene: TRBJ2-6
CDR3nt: TGCGCCAGCAGCCCTAAGGTTGGGGCCAACGTCCTGACTTTC
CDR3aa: CASSPKVGANVLTF

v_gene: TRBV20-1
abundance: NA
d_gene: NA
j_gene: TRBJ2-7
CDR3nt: TGCAGTGCTAGGGCTAAACATTTAATATATTTC
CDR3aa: CSARAKHLIYF

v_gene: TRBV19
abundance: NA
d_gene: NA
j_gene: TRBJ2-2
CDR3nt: TGTGCCAGTAGTATAGGACGGGCAGCTTACACCGGGGAGCTGTTTTTT
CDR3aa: CASSIGRAAYTGELFF

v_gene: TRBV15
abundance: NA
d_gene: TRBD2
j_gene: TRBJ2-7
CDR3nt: TGTGCCACCAGCAGAGGGTTCGGGACTAGCGGGTCCACCTACGAGCAGTACTTC
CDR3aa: CATSRGFGTSGSTYEQYF

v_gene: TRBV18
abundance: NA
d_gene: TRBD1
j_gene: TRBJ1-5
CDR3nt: TGTGCCAGCTCACCGGGGGTACAGGGGGCGATAGATCAGCCCCAGCATTTT
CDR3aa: CASSPGVQGAIDQPQHF

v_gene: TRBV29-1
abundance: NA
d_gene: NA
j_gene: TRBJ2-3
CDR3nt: TGCAGCGTTGTGGCTGATACGCAGTATTTT
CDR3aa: CSVVADTQYF

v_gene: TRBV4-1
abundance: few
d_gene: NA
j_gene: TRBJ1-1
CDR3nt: TGCGCCAGCAGCCCCAGAGGGGCGGGACAAAACACTGAAGCTTTCTTT
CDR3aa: CASSPRGAGQNTEAFF

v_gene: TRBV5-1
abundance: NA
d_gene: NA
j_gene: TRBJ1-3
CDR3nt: TGCGCCAGCAGCTTGGGGCAGGGACCGACGGCCTCTGGAAACACCATATATTTT
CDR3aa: CASSLGQGPTASGNTIYF

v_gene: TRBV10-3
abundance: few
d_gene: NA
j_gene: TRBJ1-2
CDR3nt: TGTGCCATCAGTGAGTCCAGACAGGTAGCTAACTATGGCTACACCTTC
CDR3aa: CAISESRQVANYGYTF

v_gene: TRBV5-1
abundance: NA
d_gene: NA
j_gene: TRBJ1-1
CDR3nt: TGCGCCAGCAGCTTGGGGACACATAGAGACACTGAAGCTTTCTTT
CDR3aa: CASSLGTHRDTEAFF

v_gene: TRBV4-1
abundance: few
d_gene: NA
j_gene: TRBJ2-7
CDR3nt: TGCGCCAGCAGCGGGGCAGGGACAACCCCCTACGAGCAGTACTTC
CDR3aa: CASSGAGTTPYEQYF

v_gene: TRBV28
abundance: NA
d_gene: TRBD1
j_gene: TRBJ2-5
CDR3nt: TGTGCCAGCAGAACCCCAGGGGGGACAGGGGAAAGGACCCAGTACTTC
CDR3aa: CASRTPGGTGERTQYF

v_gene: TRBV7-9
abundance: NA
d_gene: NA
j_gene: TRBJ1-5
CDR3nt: TGTGCCAGCAGCTTAAGGAGGGATCAGCCCCAGCATTTT
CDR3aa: CASSLRRDQPQHF

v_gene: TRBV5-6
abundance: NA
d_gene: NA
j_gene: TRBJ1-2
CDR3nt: TGTGCCAGCACCGAGGGGTTAGCTAACTATGGCTACACCTTC
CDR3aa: CASTEGLANYGYTF

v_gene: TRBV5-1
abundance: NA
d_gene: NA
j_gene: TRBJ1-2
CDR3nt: TGCGCCAGCAGCATGGGGGTTTCTAACTATGGCTACACCTTC
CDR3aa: CASSMGVSNYGYTF